The 18 T cell receptor beta chains reported below all come from one sample, sequenced in a study of T cell responses to AZD1222 COVID-19 vaccine. The assay was immunoSEQ multiplex PCR, and TCRdb's table has in-frame clones only and misses some. The table includes more than 95,000 clones, around 89% detected once. The sample consisted of peripheral blood, taken on day 0 of MenACWY control vaccination. The receptors were gathered from an adult in good health.

This chain joins TRBV5-6 and TRBJ1-1, with a weak D call TRBD1 (5 bases). V lost 1 base and J lost 11, with 15 bases in between. Germline V gene data show CDR1 as SGHDT and CDR2 as YYEEEE. The CDR3 length is 13 residues. Here the CDR3 DNA reads TGTGCCAGCAGCTTGTTCTCAGGGTTCGGGGCTTTCTTT. As protein: CASSLFSGFGAFF.

The chain is built from TRBV5-5 and TRBJ1-6; tentatively, D is TRBD1 (6 bases). The length of the CDR3 is 14 residues. Between the trimmed V and J ends, which lost 4 bases and 8 bases, there was a span of 13 bases. Germline CDR1 and CDR2: SGHKS and YYEKEE (reference sequence). The CDR3 spells CASSNQGRDSPLHF. CDR3 in DNA: TGTGCCAGCAGCAATCAGGGGAGGGATTCACCCCTCCACTTT.

The chain carries TRBV6-5 and TRBJ1-4, with TRBD1 as a possible D gene (6 bases). This CDR3 spans 16 amino acids. Germline V gene sequence: CDR1 MNHEY, CDR2 SVGAGI. V lost 4 bases and J 7 bases, leaving 19 bases between the germline ends. In DNA form, the CDR3 reads TGTGCCAGCAGTTCCAAGTTAACAGGGCAGGCTGAAAAACTGTTTTTT. Translated: CASSSKLTGQAEKLFF.

The CDR3 protein is CASRKTGANYGYTF. CDR3 DNA: TGTGCCAGCAGAAAAACAGGGGCGAACTATGGCTACACCTTC. V is TRBV6-5 and J is TRBJ1-2; 7 bases line up with TRBD1. The CDR3 loop spans 14 amino acids. The V segment lost 6 bases and the J segment 2 bases; nucleotides outside the gene matches: 6. The germline gives CDR1 MNHEY, CDR2 SVGAGI.

The chain links TRBV18 to TRBJ1-1; D perhaps matches TRBD1 (5 bases). Looked up from germline, CDR1 is KGHSH and CDR2 is LQKENI. V was trimmed by 2 bases and J by 1 base, leaving 8 bases between them. This CDR3 spans 14 amino acids. The CDR3 sequence is CASSPGDGNTEAFF. The CDR3 bases are TGTGCCAGCTCACCAGGGGACGGGAACACTGAAGCTTTCTTT.

The genes are TRBV20-1 and TRBJ2-5, with D perhaps matching TRBD1 (6 bases). CDR3 length: 14 residues. Germline CDR1 and CDR2: DFQATT and SNEGSKA (reference sequence). V was pared by 3 bases and J by 2 bases, with 13 bases between. In DNA form, the CDR3 reads TGCAGTGCTAGTGCCCAAGGGGGTCAAGAGACCCAGTACTTC. As protein: CSASAQGGQETQYF.

The chain is built from TRBV7-3 and TRBJ1-1; D is perhaps TRBD1 (6 bases). This CDR3 has 15 residues. Germline CDR1 and CDR2: SGHTA and FQGTGA. V lost 5 bases, J lost 0 bases, and 13 bases lay in between. CDR3 nucleotides: TGTGCCAGCAGCCCTGGTGGGACAATGAACACTGAAGCTTTCTTT. Protein: CASSPGGTMNTEAFF.

V and J are TRBV5-6 and TRBJ1-2; no clear D. Germline V CDR1 and CDR2: SGHDT, YYEEEE. CDR3 length equals 15 residues. The V end lost 0 bases, the J end lost 3 bases, and 12 bases lay between the germline ends. The CDR3 reads CASSLVEGRYYGYTF. CDR3 bases: TGTGCCAGCAGCTTGGTCGAGGGCCGATACTATGGCTACACCTTC.

The genes are TRBV10-3 and TRBJ1-3; perhaps TRBD1 as D (6 bases). With 7 bases removed from V and 0 bases from J, the gap between germline ends came to 13 bases. The germline V gene encodes CDR1 ENHRY and CDR2 SYGVKD. The CDR3 consists of 15 residues. The CDR3 region has the DNA TGTGCCATCACTAGACAGGACGGCTCTGGAAACACCATATATTTT. Amino acids: CAITRQDGSGNTIYF.

This clone was observed once. The chain couples TRBV24-1 to TRBJ2-7, with D uncertain. This CDR3 has 11 amino acids. Per the germline V gene, CDR1 is KGHDR and CDR2 is SFDVKD. V was shortened by 6 bases and J by 4 bases, with 6 bases between the two germline ends. The CDR3 DNA follows: TGTGCCACCAGTCAGGAGTACGAGCAGTACTTC. Encoded protein: CATSQEYEQYF.

The genes are TRBV27 and TRBJ2-3; D might be TRBD2 (6 bases). The CDR3 length is 16 residues. Germline CDR1 and CDR2: MNHEY and SMNVEV (reference sequence). V was cut by 7 bases and J by 6 bases, with 23 bases left in between. The CDR3 protein is CASKAGGATYWDTQYF. In nucleotides, the CDR3 is TGTGCCAGCAAGGCCGGAGGGGCTACGTACTGGGATACGCAGTATTTT.

This clone showed up just a few times. The V and J genes are TRBV2 and TRBJ2-5; 15 bases line up with TRBD2. The CDR3 is made up of 19 amino acids. Trimming cost V 8 bases and J 2 bases; bases outside gene matches: 15. Looked up from germline, CDR1 is SNHLY and CDR2 is FYNNEI. The CDR3 bases are TGTGCCAGCGGGTCCGGACTAGCGGGAGGGCCCCCCCGTCAAGAGACCCAGTACTTC. This gives the protein CASGSGLAGGPPRQETQYF.

The J gene is TRBJ1-1, the V gene TRBV30, with TRBD1 matching over 11 bases. V dropped 2 bases and J dropped 4; count of bases not matched to a gene: 9. The CDR3 is made up of 16 amino acids. From germline, CDR1 is GTSNPN and CDR2 SVGIG (reference sequence). The CDR3 DNA follows: TGTGCCTGGAGTCCACCCGGACAGGGGGCCGGCACTGAAGCTTTCTTT. Translated: CAWSPPGQGAGTEAFF.

The V call is TRBV5-6, the J call TRBJ2-7, with D unclear. The CDR3 is 15 amino acids. Germline V gene sequence: CDR1 SGHDT, CDR2 YYEEEE. The V and J ends lost 0 bases and 4 bases respectively, with 14 bases between them. For the CDR3, the DNA is TGTGCCAGCAGCTTGGTCACAGCTCATATGTACGAGCAGTACTTC. Protein product: CASSLVTAHMYEQYF.

The chain couples TRBV7-2 to TRBJ2-7; TRBD2 matches at 7 bases. The CDR3 spans 14 residues. The V gene's germline CDR1 is SGHTA and CDR2 FQGNSA. V lost 3 bases to trimming and J lost 7 bases; unmatched junction nucleotides: 9. The CDR3 loop reads CASSLGGGFVEQYF. CDR3 nucleotides: TGTGCCAGCAGCTTGGGGGGAGGGTTCGTGGAGCAGTACTTC.

This clone is a singleton in its sample. The V call is TRBV7-9, the J call TRBJ2-1; TRBD2 matches 12 bases. CDR1 is SEHNR and CDR2 is FQNEAQ in the germline V gene (reference sequence). V shed 5 bases, J shed 4 bases, and the junction held 15 bases outside the gene matches. The CDR3 is 19 residues long. CDR3 in DNA: TGTGCCAGCAGCCCTCGGCCCCGACTAGCGGGAGTAGGTTACAATGAGCAGTTCTTC. Protein product: CASSPRPRLAGVGYNEQFF.

The rearrangement uses TRBV1 and TRBJ1-2. TRBV1 is annotated as a pseudogene. This CDR3 has 11 amino acids. CDR3 region: CTSRGFDGYTF. The CDR3 coding sequence is TGCACCAGCAGGGGATTTGATGGCTACACCTTC.

For the CDR3, the DNA is TGTGCCAGCAGTCCCATCTGGTCGGAGGAGATCACAGATACGCAGTATTTT. Translated, it gives CASSPIWSEEITDTQYF. J is TRBJ2-3 and V is TRBV27, with D possibly matching TRBD2 (5 bases). Germline assignment: CDR1 MNHEY and CDR2 SMNVEV (reference sequence). V shed 5 bases and J shed 2 bases, with 20 bases lying between them. The CDR3 has 17 amino acids.